The rows below give T cell receptor beta chains drawn from one sample of a study of CD8 T cells in ankylosing spondylitis. TCRdb reanalysed the 5' RACE reads using MiXCR and keeps one entry per CDR3 protein. The data show 200,000 to 300,000 distinct CDR3 sequences, 20% to 30% seen once. The sample comprised blood, either unsorted or a sorted T cell fraction (not recorded which). The receptors were sampled from a male donor with ankylosing spondylitis or in good health (not recorded which). Each CDR3 is given with its conserved first and last residue. D genes are given only for firm matches. Clone size, where shown, is once, few, many, or a class for clones that have expanded.

j_call clone_size d_call cdr3_length v_call cdr3_aa cdr3_nt
TRBJ2-3 . . 13 TRBV30 CAWNQRGTDTQYF TGTGCCTGGAACCAGCGGGGCACAGATACGCAGTATTTT
TRBJ2-3 many TRBD2 16 TRBV10-3 CAISESTTGGVDTQYF TGTGCCATCAGTGAGTCGACAACGGGGGGGGTGGATACGCAGTATTTT
TRBJ1-1 many . 14 TRBV20-1 CSARERAVNTEAFF TGCAGTGCTAGAGAAAGGGCAGTGAACACTGAAGCTTTCTTT
TRBJ2-1 few . 13 TRBV29-1 CSVSFPGHPGQFF TGCAGCGTCTCCTTCCCGGGACACCCGGGGCAGTTCTTC
TRBJ1-3 . . 16 TRBV18 CASSPPGIQSGNTIYF TGTGCCAGCTCACCACCGGGTATCCAGTCTGGAAACACCATATATTTT
TRBJ2-5 . . 14 TRBV20-1 CSAREPRGIETQYF TGCAGTGCTAGAGAACCTAGGGGGATTGAGACCCAGTACTTC
TRBJ2-3 few TRBD2 18 TRBV4-2 CASSQEVIAGAGGDTQYF TGTGCCAGCAGCCAAGAGGTCATAGCGGGGGCCGGGGGAGATACGCAGTATTTT
TRBJ2-5 . . 14 TRBV20-1 CSARPPPKQETQYF TGCAGTGCTAGACCTCCCCCGAAACAAGAGACCCAGTACTTC
TRBJ2-3 . TRBD1 13 TRBV7-3 CASSSTGQGSQYF TGTGCCAGCAGCTCCACCGGACAGGGATCTCAGTATTTT
TRBJ2-5 . . 14 TRBV10-2 CASSEERMVETQYF TGCGCCAGCAGTGAGGAGCGGATGGTCGAGACCCAGTACTTC
TRBJ1-1 . TRBD1 12 TRBV29-1 CSVEGTGVEAFF TGCAGCGTTGAGGGGACAGGAGTTGAAGCTTTCTTT
TRBJ2-3 few . 15 TRBV7-7 CASSPYPRGPDTQYF TGTGCTAGCAGCCCCTACCCCCGGGGGCCAGATACGCAGTATTTT
TRBJ2-7 many . 13 TRBV29-1 CSVLQGGFVEQYF TGCAGCGTTCTTCAGGGGGGCTTTGTCGAGCAGTACTTC